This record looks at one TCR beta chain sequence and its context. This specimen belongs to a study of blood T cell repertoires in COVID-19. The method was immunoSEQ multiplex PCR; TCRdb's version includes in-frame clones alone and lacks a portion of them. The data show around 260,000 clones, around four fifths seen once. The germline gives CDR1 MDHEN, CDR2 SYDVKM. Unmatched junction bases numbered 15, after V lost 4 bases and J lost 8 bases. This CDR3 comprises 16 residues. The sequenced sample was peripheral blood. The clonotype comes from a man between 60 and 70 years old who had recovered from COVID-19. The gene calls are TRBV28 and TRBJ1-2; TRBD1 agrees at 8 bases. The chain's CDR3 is CASSSKGQELSLGYTF. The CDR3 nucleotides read TGTGCCAGCAGTTCCAAGGGACAGGAGTTGTCGTTGGGCTACACCTTC.